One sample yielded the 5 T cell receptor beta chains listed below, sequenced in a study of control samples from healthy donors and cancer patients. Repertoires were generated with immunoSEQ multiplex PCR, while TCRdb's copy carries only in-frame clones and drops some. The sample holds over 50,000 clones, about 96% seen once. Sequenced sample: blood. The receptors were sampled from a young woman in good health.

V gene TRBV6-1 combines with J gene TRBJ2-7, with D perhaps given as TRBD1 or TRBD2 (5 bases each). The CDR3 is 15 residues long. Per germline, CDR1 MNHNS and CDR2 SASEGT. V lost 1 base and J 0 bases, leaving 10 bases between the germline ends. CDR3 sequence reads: CASSEGPGSSYEQYF. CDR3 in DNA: TGTGCCAGCAGTGAAGGACCAGGGAGCTCCTACGAGCAGTACTTC.

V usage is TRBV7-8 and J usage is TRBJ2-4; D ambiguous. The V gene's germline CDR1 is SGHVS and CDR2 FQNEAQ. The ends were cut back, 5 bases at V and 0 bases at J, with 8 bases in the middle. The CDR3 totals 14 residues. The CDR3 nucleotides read TGTGCCAGCAGCCCTGGGGTAGCCAAAAACATTCAGTACTTC. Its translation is CASSPGVAKNIQYF.

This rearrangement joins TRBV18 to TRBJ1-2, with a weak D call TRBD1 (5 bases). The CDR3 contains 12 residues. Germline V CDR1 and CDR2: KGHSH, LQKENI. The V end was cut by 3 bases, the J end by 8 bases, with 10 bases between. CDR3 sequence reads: CASSPDRGGYTF. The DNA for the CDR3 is TGTGCCAGCTCACCTGATAGGGGCGGCTACACCTTC.

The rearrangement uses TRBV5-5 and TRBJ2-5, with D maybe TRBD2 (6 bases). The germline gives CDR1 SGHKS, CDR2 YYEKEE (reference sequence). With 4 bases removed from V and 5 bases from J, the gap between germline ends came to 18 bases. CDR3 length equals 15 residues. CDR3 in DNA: TGTGCCAGCAGCCTACCCCTCGGGGCGGGGGAGACCCAGTACTTC. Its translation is CASSLPLGAGETQYF.

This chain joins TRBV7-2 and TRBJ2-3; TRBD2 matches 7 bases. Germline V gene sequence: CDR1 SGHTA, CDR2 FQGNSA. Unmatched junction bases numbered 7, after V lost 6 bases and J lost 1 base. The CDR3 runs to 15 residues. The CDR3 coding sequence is TGTGCCAGCAGTCAAATCCGGGGGGGCACAGATACGCAGTATTTT. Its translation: CASSQIRGGTDTQYF.